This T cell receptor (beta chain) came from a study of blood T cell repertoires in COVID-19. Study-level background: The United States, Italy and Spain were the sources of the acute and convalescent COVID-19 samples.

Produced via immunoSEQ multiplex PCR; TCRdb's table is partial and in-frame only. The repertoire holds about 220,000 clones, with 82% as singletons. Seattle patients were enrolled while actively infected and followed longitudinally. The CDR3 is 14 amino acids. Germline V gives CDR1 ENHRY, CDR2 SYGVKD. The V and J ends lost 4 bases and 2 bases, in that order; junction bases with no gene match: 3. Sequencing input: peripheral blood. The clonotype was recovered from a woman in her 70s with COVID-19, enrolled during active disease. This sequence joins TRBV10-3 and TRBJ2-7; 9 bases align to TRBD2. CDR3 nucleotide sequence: TGTGCCATCAGTGTGGCTAGCGGGGCCTACGAGCAGTACTTC. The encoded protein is CAISVASGAYEQYF.